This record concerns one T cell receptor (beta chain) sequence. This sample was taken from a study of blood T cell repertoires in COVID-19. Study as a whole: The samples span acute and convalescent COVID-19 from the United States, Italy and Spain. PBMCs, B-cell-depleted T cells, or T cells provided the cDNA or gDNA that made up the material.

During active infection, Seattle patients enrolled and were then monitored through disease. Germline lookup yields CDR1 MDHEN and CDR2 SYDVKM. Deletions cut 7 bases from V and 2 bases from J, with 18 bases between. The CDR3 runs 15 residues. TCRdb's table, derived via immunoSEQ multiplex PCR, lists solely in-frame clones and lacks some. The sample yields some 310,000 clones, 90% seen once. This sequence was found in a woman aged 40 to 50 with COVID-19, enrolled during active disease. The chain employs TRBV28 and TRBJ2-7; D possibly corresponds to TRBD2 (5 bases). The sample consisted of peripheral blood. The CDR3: CASIPPGRGTYEQYF. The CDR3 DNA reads TGTGCCAGCATTCCACCAGGAAGAGGGACCTACGAGCAGTACTTC. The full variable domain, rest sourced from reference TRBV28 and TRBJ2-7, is DVKVTQSSRYLVKRTGEKVFLECVQDMDHENMFWYRQDPGLGLRLIYFSYDVKMKEKGDIPEGYSVSREKKERFSLILESASTNQTSMYLCASIPPGRGTYEQYFGPGTRLTVT.